The table lists the clone carrying this T cell receptor (beta chain) with many counts. The target antigen is unknown. This same CDR3 is encoded by further DNA sequences in the sample. It was cDNA, reverse transcribed from extracted RNA, that served as the sequencing template. Sequenced by immunoSEQ multiplex PCR; TCRdb stores in-frame clones only, minus some. This sample has about 220,000 clones, with 50% to 60% found just once. This record comes from a study of CD8+ T cells in alopecia areata. Study context: For the treated group, dosing was oral tofacitinib at 5 to 10 mg twice daily. Treated patients' severity was scored by percentage of affected scalp area.

Study-wide results and limits: Normal-skin resident alphabeta T cells also appear among scalp sample sequences. Only a single nonresponder existed, so baseline CD8+ expansion links stay unclear.

CDR1 and CDR2 (germline): SGHNT, YYREEE (reference sequence). J lost 6 bases, V lost 4 bases, and 4 bases had no gene match. This CDR3 spans 14 amino acids. Treatment noted: oral pan-JAK inhibitor, 5-10 mg twice daily. The sequence derives from a human donor with alopecia areata. Specimen: CD4+ T cells sorted from blood, collected at week 4, from a patient treated with tofacitinib. The chain couples TRBV5-4 to TRBJ1-6; 7 nucleotides line up with TRBD1. CDR3: CASSPGQANSPLHF. The CDR3 DNA is TGTGCCAGCAGCCCCGGACAGGCTAATTCACCCCTCCACTTT.